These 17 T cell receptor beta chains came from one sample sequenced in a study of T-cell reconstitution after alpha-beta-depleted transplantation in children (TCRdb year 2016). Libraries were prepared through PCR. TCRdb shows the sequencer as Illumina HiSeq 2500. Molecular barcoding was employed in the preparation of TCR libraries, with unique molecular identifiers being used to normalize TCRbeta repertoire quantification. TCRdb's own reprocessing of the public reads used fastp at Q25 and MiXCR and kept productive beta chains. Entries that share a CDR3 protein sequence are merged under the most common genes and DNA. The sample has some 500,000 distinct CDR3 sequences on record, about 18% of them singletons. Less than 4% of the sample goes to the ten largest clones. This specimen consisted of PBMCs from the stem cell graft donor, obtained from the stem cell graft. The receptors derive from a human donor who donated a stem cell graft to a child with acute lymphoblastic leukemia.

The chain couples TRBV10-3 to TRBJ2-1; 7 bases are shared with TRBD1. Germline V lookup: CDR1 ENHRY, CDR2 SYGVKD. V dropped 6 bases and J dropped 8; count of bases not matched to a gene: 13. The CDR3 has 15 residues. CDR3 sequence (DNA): TGTGCCATCAGGCGGACAGGCCCAAGCTGGGATGAGCAGTTCTTC. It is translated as CAIRRTGPSWDEQFF.

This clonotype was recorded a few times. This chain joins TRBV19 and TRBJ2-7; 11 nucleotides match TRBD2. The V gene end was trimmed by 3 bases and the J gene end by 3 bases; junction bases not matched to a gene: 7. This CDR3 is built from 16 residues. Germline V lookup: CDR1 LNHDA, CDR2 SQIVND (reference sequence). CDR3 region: CASSITGTSGYYEQYF. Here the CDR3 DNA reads TGTGCCAGTAGTATCACGGGGACTAGCGGATACTACGAGCAGTACTTC.

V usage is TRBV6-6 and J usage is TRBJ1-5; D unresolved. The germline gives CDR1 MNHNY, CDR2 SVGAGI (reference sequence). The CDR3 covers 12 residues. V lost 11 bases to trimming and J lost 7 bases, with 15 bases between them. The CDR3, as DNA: TGTGCCTTCCCTGGATCCAACCAGCCCCAGCATTTT. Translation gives CAFPGSNQPQHF.

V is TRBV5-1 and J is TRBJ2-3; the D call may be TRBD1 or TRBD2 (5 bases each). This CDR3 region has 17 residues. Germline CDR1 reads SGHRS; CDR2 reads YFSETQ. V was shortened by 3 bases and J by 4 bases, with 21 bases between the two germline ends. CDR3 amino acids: CASSSPRGSGFSDTQYF. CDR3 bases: TGCGCCAGCAGCTCCCCCCGGGGCAGTGGTTTCTCAGATACGCAGTATTTT.

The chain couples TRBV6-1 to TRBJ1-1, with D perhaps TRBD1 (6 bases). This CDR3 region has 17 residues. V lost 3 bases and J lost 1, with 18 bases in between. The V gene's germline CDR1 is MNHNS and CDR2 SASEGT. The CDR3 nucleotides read TGTGCCAGCAGTGATTACCAGGGGCCCTTGGGGAACACTGAAGCTTTCTTT. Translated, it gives CASSDYQGPLGNTEAFF.

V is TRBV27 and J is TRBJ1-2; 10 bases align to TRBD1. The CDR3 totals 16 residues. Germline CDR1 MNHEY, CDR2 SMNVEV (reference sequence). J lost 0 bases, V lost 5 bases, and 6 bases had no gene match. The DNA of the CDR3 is TGTGCCAGCAGTGTCTCAGGGACAGGGGCTAACTATGGCTACACCTTC. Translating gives CASSVSGTGANYGYTF.

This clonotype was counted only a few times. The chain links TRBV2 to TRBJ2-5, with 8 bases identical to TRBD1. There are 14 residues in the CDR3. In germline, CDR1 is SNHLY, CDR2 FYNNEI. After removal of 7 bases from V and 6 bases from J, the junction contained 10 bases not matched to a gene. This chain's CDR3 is CASIGPGGAKTQYF. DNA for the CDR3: TGTGCCAGCATCGGCCCAGGGGGCGCAAAGACCCAGTACTTC.

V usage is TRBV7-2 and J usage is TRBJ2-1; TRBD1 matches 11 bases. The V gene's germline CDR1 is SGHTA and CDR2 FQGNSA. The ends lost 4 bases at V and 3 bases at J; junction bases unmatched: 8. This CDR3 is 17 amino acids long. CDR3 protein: CASSSLDRGLFYNEQFF. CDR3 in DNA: TGTGCCAGCAGCTCATTGGACAGGGGGCTTTTCTACAATGAGCAGTTCTTC.

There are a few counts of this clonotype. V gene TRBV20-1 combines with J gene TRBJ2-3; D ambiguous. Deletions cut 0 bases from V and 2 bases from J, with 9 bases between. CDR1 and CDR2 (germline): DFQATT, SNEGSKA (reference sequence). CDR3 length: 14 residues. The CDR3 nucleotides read TGCAGTGCTAGAGATTCGGACGCCACAGATACGCAGTATTTT. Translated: CSARDSDATDTQYF.

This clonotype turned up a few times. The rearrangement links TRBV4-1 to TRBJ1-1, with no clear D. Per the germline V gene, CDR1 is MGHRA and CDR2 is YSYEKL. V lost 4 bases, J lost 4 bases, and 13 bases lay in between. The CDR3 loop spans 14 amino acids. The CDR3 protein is CASSLSRSVTEAFF. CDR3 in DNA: TGCGCCAGCAGCCTGTCCAGGAGCGTCACTGAAGCTTTCTTT.

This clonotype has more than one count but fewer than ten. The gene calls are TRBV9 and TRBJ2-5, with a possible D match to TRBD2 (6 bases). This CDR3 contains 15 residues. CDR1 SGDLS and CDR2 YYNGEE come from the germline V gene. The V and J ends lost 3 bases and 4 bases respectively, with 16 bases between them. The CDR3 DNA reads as TGTGCCAGCAGCGAGCCCCGCGGGGTCGGAGAGACCCAGTACTTC. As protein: CASSEPRGVGETQYF.

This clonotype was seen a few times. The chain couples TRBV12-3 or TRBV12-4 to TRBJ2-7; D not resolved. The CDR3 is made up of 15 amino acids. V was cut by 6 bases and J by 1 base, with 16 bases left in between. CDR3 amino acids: CASSYNRYTSYEQYF. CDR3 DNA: TGTGCCAGCAGCTATAACAGATACACGTCCTACGAGCAGTACTTC.

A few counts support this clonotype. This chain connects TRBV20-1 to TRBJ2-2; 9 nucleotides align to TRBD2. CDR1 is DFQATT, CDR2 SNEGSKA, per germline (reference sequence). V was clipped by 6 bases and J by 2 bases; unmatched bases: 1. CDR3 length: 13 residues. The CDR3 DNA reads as TGCAGTGCCGGGACTAGCAACACCGGGGAGCTGTTTTTT. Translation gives CSAGTSNTGELFF.

In DNA, the CDR3 is TGCAGTGCTAGAGTGGTGGCCGGGACCCTCTACAATGAGCAGTTCTTC. It specifies CSARVVAGTLYNEQFF. The gene calls are TRBV20-1 and TRBJ2-1; D is possibly TRBD1 or TRBD2 (5 bases each). The CDR3 is 16 amino acids. Deletions cut 1 base from V and 3 bases from J, with 16 bases between. Germline assignment: CDR1 DFQATT and CDR2 SNEGSKA (reference sequence).

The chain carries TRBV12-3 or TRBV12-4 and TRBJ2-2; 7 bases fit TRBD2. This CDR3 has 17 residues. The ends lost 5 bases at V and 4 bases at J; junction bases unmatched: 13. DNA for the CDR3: TGTGCCAGCAGTCCGCCCTATGGGGAGGGCCCCACCGGGGAGCTGTTTTTT. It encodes CASSPPYGEGPTGELFF.

The CDR3 nucleotides read TGCGCCAGCTGGCCGGGACTTCATCCCCCAAACATTCAGTACTTC. Translation: CASWPGLHPPNIQYF. The chain combines TRBV5-1 with TRBJ2-4, with D possibly being TRBD2 (6 bases). The CDR3 consists of 15 residues. CDR1 and CDR2 from the germline V gene are SGHRS and YFSETQ. The ends were cut back, 7 bases at V and 6 bases at J, with 20 bases in the middle.

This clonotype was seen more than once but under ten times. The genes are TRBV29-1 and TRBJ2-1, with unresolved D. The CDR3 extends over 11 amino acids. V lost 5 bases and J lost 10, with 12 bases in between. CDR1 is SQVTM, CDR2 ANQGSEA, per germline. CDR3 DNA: TGCAGCGTTCTGAGCGTGGGAGAGCAGTTCTTC. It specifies CSVLSVGEQFF.